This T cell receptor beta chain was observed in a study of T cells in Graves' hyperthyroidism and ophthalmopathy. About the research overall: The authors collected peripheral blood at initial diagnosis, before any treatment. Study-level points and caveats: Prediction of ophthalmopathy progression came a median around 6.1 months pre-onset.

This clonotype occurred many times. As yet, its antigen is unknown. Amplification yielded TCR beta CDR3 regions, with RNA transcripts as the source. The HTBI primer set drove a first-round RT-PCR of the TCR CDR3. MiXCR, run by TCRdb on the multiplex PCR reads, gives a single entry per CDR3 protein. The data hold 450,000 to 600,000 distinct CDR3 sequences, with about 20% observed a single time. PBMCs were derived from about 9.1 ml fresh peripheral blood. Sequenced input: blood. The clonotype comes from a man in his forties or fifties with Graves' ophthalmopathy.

Here the CDR3 reads CASGLQGRDTEAFF. CDR3 DNA: TGTGCTAGTGGTTTGCAGGGGAGGGACACTGAAGCTTTCTTT. The gene calls are TRBV12-5 and TRBJ1-1; TRBD1 might be the D (6 bases). The CDR3 sequence is 14 residues long. Germline V lookup: CDR1 LGHNT, CDR2 FRNRAP. Trimming removed 2 bases at V and 3 bases at J, with 10 bases between.